Below are 24 T cell receptor beta chains sequenced from a single sample in a study of cytomegalovirus exposure and HLA in healthy donors. The data were produced by immunoSEQ multiplex PCR, yet TCRdb's version contains in-frame clones alone and is incomplete. Seen here are tens of thousands of clones, 94% observed once, and the top ten hold more than 3%. Material: PBMCs. The receptor set was obtained from a woman between 18 and 29 years old in good health and CMV-seropositive.

This clone was seen a single time. V and J are TRBV7-3 and TRBJ1-1; D not resolved. The length of the CDR3 is 14 residues. Germline V gene sequence: CDR1 SGHTA, CDR2 FQGTGA. V lost 2 bases and J 2 bases, leaving 9 bases between the germline ends. CDR3 nucleotide sequence: TGTGCCAGCAGCTTATTTCCCGGTAACACTGAAGCTTTCTTT. This gives the protein CASSLFPGNTEAFF.

The chain has TRBV7-2 and TRBJ1-2; the match to TRBD1 covers 8 bases. After removal of 1 base from V and 2 bases from J, the junction contained 9 bases not matched to a gene. The CDR3 is 17 residues long. Germline V lookup: CDR1 SGHTA, CDR2 FQGNSA. CDR3 nucleotide sequence: TGTGCCAGCAGCTTAGATAAGACTTCAGGGGGCAACTATGGCTACACCTTC. It yields the protein CASSLDKTSGGNYGYTF.

The CDR3 DNA follows: TGTGCCAGCAGCCCTGGGACAGGGATAGCCGGGGAGCTGTTTTTT. This codes for CASSPGTGIAGELFF. The chain carries TRBV7-7 and TRBJ2-2; the match to TRBD1 covers 9 bases. CDR1 is SSHAT and CDR2 is FNYEAQ in the germline V gene (reference sequence). There are 15 residues in the CDR3. Losses at the gene ends were 5 bases for V and 6 bases for J; bases not matched to a gene: 7.

This chain links TRBV28 with TRBJ2-5; TRBD1 aligns across 11 bases. Germline CDR1 and CDR2: MDHEN and SYDVKM. The CDR3 sequence is 13 residues long. V shed 3 bases, J shed 6 bases, and the junction held 0 bases outside the gene matches. DNA for the CDR3: TGTGCCAGCAGTTTGGACAGGGGGCAGACCCAGTACTTC. This translates into CASSLDRGQTQYF. Full variable domain (rest looked up from reference TRBV28 and TRBJ2-5): DVKVTQSSRYLVKRTGEKVFLECVQDMDHENMFWYRQDPGLGLRLIYFSYDVKMKEKGDIPEGYSVSREKKERFSLILESASTNQTSMYLCASSLDRGQTQYFGPGTRLLVL.

The V and J genes are TRBV18 and TRBJ2-7; D is possibly TRBD1 (6 bases). Trimming removed 8 bases from V and 7 bases from J, with 12 bases in between. The CDR3 has 11 residues. The germline V gene encodes CDR1 KGHSH and CDR2 LQKENI. Here the CDR3 reads CASTGQGEQYF. For the CDR3, the DNA is TGTGCCAGCACAGGGCAAGGGGAGCAGTACTTC.

This clone was observed a single time. This sequence joins TRBV30 and TRBJ1-4; D not resolved. The CDR3 totals 13 residues. V shed 5 bases and J shed 7 bases, with 14 bases lying between them. Germline CDR1 and CDR2: GTSNPN and SVGIG (reference sequence). The CDR3 DNA reads as TGTGCCTGGGGTAGGATCTCGGGTGAAAAACTGTTTTTT. This gives the protein CAWGRISGEKLFF.

The chain employs TRBV11-3 and TRBJ2-5; 7 bases map to TRBD2. J was trimmed by 2 bases and V by 1 base; bases with no gene match: 4. Germline V gene data show CDR1 as SGHNT and CDR2 as YENEEA. The CDR3 consists of 15 residues. The CDR3 loop reads CASSLGGREQETQYF. In DNA, the CDR3 is TGTGCCAGCAGCTTAGGGGGGAGGGAGCAAGAGACCCAGTACTTC.

This clone was seen just once. The chain joins TRBV28 to TRBJ2-3; 12 bases agree with TRBD2. Trimming took 5 bases from V and 7 from J; bases not matched to a gene: 7. Germline-derived CDR1 and CDR2 are MDHEN and SYDVKM. CDR3 length: 15 residues. CDR3 coding DNA: TGTGCCAGCAGTCGTTGGACTAGCGGGGCCTATACGCAGTATTTT. Its translation: CASSRWTSGAYTQYF.

As for this clone: The germline gene is not matched at one end of the junction; a read error may be the cause. The rearrangement joins TRBV27 to TRBJ2-3; D is perhaps TRBD1 (6 bases). From germline, CDR1 is MNHEY and CDR2 SMNVEV (reference sequence). The CDR3 loop spans 13 amino acids. The CDR3 coding sequence is TGTGCCAGCAGTTCCCGATCTACTCAAGGACAGCTTTTT. Translated: CASSSRSTQGQLF.

This chain uses TRBV7-3 with TRBJ2-3, with D possibly TRBD1 on 5 matching bases. Germline V gene sequence: CDR1 SGHTA, CDR2 FQGTGA. V was clipped by 5 bases and J by 4 bases, with 13 bases between them. This CDR3 is 14 amino acids long. The DNA for the CDR3 is TGTGCCAGCAGCCCAGGACATGGCGCAGATACGCAGTATTTT. It encodes CASSPGHGADTQYF.

J is TRBJ1-1 and V is TRBV5-1, with unresolved D. This CDR3 is 14 amino acids long. Trimming stripped 4 bases from V and 2 bases from J, with 12 bases between. CDR1 and CDR2 (germline): SGHRS, YFSETQ. DNA for the CDR3: TGCGCCAGCAGCGTCGGAGAGCTTAACACTGAAGCTTTCTTT. Its translation: CASSVGELNTEAFF.

The chain employs TRBV5-6 and TRBJ1-5; tentatively, D is TRBD1 (6 bases). The length of the CDR3 is 14 residues. Germline CDR1 reads SGHDT; CDR2 reads YYEEEE. V was pared by 4 bases and J by 7 bases, with 15 bases between. This CDR3 is CASSTAGEGQPQHF. Written as DNA, the CDR3 is TGTGCCAGCAGCACAGCAGGGGAGGGCCAGCCCCAGCATTTT.

The rearrangement uses TRBV7-3 and TRBJ2-1; TRBD2 aligns across 12 bases. This CDR3 is built from 17 residues. Germline V CDR1 and CDR2: SGHTA, FQGTGA. The V gene end was trimmed by 4 bases and the J gene end by 4 bases; junction bases not matched to a gene: 8. In DNA form, the CDR3 reads TGTGCCAGCAGCTCCACCCTAGCGGGGGGGAAATACAATGAGCAGTTCTTC. As protein: CASSSTLAGGKYNEQFF. Based on the CDR3 plus reference TRBV7-3 and TRBJ2-1, the full variable domain is GAGVSQTPSNKVTEKGKYVELRCDPISGHTALYWYRQSLGQGPEFLIYFQGTGAADDSGLPNDRFFAVRPEGSVSTLKIQRTERGDSAVYLCASSSTLAGGKYNEQFFGPGTRLTVL.

The chain combines TRBV9 with TRBJ2-7, with D tentatively TRBD1 (5 bases). The length of the CDR3 is 14 residues. The V end lost 4 bases, the J end lost 6 bases, and 17 bases lay between the germline ends. CDR1 is SGDLS and CDR2 is YYNGEE in the germline V gene. DNA for the CDR3: TGTGCCAGCAGCCCATTGGCAGGGTCTCGCGAGCAGTACTTC. Amino acid sequence: CASSPLAGSREQYF.

The J gene is TRBJ1-2, the V gene TRBV5-4; unclear D gene. CDR1 SGHNT and CDR2 YYREEE come from the germline V gene (reference sequence). Trimming removed 0 bases at V and 2 bases at J, with 5 bases between. There are 13 residues in the CDR3. CDR3 protein: CASSLGGNYGYTF. DNA for the CDR3: TGTGCCAGCAGCTTGGGCGGAAACTATGGCTACACCTTC.

This clone was seen only a few times. V and J are TRBV19 and TRBJ2-1; possibly TRBD2 for D (5 bases). Germline CDR1 LNHDA, CDR2 SQIVND (reference sequence). Trimming shortened V by 2 bases and J by 3 bases, and 17 bases separated the two germline ends. This CDR3 spans 17 amino acids. The CDR3, as DNA: TGTGCCAGTAGTATACTCTCGGAGAGGGCCGGCTACAATGAGCAGTTCTTC. It codes for CASSILSERAGYNEQFF.

The table lists this clone with a count of one. The rearrangement uses TRBV2 and TRBJ2-1; the D gene is possibly TRBD2 (6 bases). In germline, CDR1 is SNHLY, CDR2 FYNNEI. The CDR3 spans 16 residues. V lost 0 bases to trimming and J lost 4 bases, with 13 bases between them. As DNA, the CDR3 is TGTGCCAGCAGTGAAGCGGAGGGAGGCACATACAATGAGCAGTTCTTC. Its translation is CASSEAEGGTYNEQFF.

V and J are TRBV11-3 and TRBJ2-3; 10 bases agree with TRBD2. Germline V gene sequence: CDR1 SGHNT, CDR2 YENEEA. V dropped 1 base and J dropped 1; count of bases not matched to a gene: 2. This CDR3 spans 16 amino acids. CDR3 bases: TGTGCCAGCAGCTTAGGGACTAGCGGACGCACAGATACGCAGTATTTT. Translated: CASSLGTSGRTDTQYF.

This sequence joins TRBV30 and TRBJ2-3; the D gene is possibly TRBD1 (6 bases). Germline V gives CDR1 GTSNPN, CDR2 SVGIG (reference sequence). V lost 5 bases to trimming and J lost 4 bases, with 13 bases between them. The CDR3 runs to 13 residues. In nucleotides, the CDR3 is TGTGCCTGGGGGTTGGGGGCGGCAGATACGCAGTATTTT. Translating it yields CAWGLGAADTQYF.

The J gene is TRBJ2-2, the V gene TRBV5-6; TRBD1 agrees at 8 bases. CDR3 length equals 14 residues. Germline V gives CDR1 SGHDT, CDR2 YYEEEE. With 5 bases clipped from V and 5 bases from J, the junction kept 5 bases outside the gene matches. Here the CDR3 DNA reads TGTGCCAGCAGTCGGACAGGGAGGACCGGGGAGCTGTTTTTT. It encodes CASSRTGRTGELFF.

The genes are TRBV19 and TRBJ2-2; 10 bases align to TRBD2. The ends lost 7 bases at V and 0 bases at J; junction bases unmatched: 5. The CDR3 is made up of 16 amino acids. The germline CDR1 and CDR2 sequences are LNHDA and SQIVND (reference sequence). In DNA form, the CDR3 reads TGTGCCAGTACTTCAAGCGGGGGGGCGAACACCGGGGAGCTGTTTTTT. Protein: CASTSSGGANTGELFF.

This CDR3 reads CASRPTAGNTEAFF. The CDR3 bases are TGCGCCAGCAGACCGACAGCAGGGAACACTGAAGCTTTCTTT. The chain has TRBV5-1 and TRBJ1-1; the D gene is possibly TRBD1 (5 bases). CDR1 is SGHRS and CDR2 is YFSETQ in the germline V gene. The CDR3 has 14 residues. V was clipped by 5 bases and J by 1 base, with 12 bases between them. The full variable domain, in which reference TRBV5-1 and TRBJ1-1 provide the parts outside the CDR3, is KAGVTQTPRYLIKTRGQQVTLSCSPISGHRSVSWYQQTPGQGLQFLFEYFSETQRNKGNFPGRFSGRQFSNSRSEMNVSTLELGDSALYLCASRPTAGNTEAFFGQGTRLTVV.

This chain links TRBV18 with TRBJ2-1, with 13 bases fitting TRBD2. After removal of 6 bases from V and 6 bases from J, the junction contained 5 bases not matched to a gene. CDR1 and CDR2 from the germline V gene are KGHSH and LQKENI. The CDR3 totals 15 residues. The CDR3 nucleotides read TGTGCCAGCTCCCTGGGACTAGCGGGGATCAATGAGCAGTTCTTC. Translation gives CASSLGLAGINEQFF. The variable domain in full, completed from reference TRBV18 and TRBJ2-1, reads NAGVMQNPRHLVRRRGQEARLRCSPMKGHSHVYWYRQLPEEGLKFMVYLQKENIIDESGMPKERFSAEFPKEGPSILRIQQVVRGDSAAYFCASSLGLAGINEQFFGPGTRLTVL.

J is TRBJ2-1 and V is TRBV9; 8 nucleotides align to TRBD2. The CDR3 contains 15 residues. Germline V gene lookup returns CDR1 SGDLS and CDR2 YYNGEE. Trimming took 1 base from V and 7 from J; bases not matched to a gene: 7. CDR3 bases: TGTGCCAGCAGCGTACTCCTAGCGGGTGGGAATGAGCAGTTCTTC. Translation: CASSVLLAGGNEQFF.